A selection of T cell receptor beta chains follows, all from one sample in a study of T cell responses to AZD1222 COVID-19 vaccine. Libraries were prepared by immunoSEQ multiplex PCR; TCRdb keeps only in-frame clonotypes and omits some of them. In the table there are fewer than 150,000 clones, approximately 93% of which are singletons. The sample in question was peripheral blood, obtained on day 0 of AZD1222 vaccination. The receptor source for this set is an adult in good health. Each CDR3 is given with its conserved first and last residue. A D gene is named only where the DNA matches it firmly. A clone size is listed for some rows: how often the clone was seen (once, few, many), or a class if it is expanded.

.	TRBV5-4	TRBJ2-3	.	TGTGCCAGCAGCCCCTTTGTGACCAATACGCAGTATTTT	CASSPFVTNTQYF
.	TRBV5-6	TRBJ1-1	.	TGTGCCAGCAGCCAAGGACATAGTGAAGCTTTCTTT	CASSQGHSEAFF
.	TRBV5-1	TRBJ2-1	.	TGCGCCAGCAGCTTGGAGGGCTCGGTCAGATACAATGAGCAGTTCTTC	CASSLEGSVRYNEQFF
.	TRBV6-5	TRBJ1-3	.	TGTGCCAGCAGCCCACACTCTGGAAACACCATATATTTT	CASSPHSGNTIYF
.	TRBV30	TRBJ1-1	.	TGTGCCTGGAGTCCTCAAACTGAAGCTTTCTTT	CAWSPQTEAFF
.	TRBV13	TRBJ2-1	TRBD2	TGTGCCAGCAGCCGTACTAGCGGGGGCGGATACAATGAGCAGTTCTTC	CASSRTSGGGYNEQFF
.	TRBV19	TRBJ1-5	TRBD1	TGTGCCAGTAGTATAGGGCGGACAGGGGGGCATAGCAATCAGCCCCAGCATTTT	CASSIGRTGGHSNQPQHF
.	TRBV30	TRBJ1-2	.	TGTGCCTGGAGTATCCGGGGCGGGTTTAATGGCTACACCTTC	CAWSIRGGFNGYTF
.	TRBV11-2	TRBJ1-1	.	TGTGCCAGCAGCTTAGGTGGCGGCCGAACGTTCACTGAAGCTTTCTTT	CASSLGGGRTFTEAFF
.	TRBV5-5	TRBJ2-6	.	TGTGCCAGCAGCTTGGAAACGAGCTCTGGGGCCAACGTCCTGACTTTC	CASSLETSSGANVLTF
.	TRBV2	TRBJ2-3	.	TGTGCCAGCAGTGTCAACAGCGGCTGGGGCACAGATACGCAGTATTTT	CASSVNSGWGTDTQYF
.	TRBV3-1/TRBV3-2	TRBJ1-3	TRBD1	TGTGCCAGCAGTTTCGGGGACAGGGCATTTGGAAACACCATATATTTT	CASSFGDRAFGNTIYF
.	TRBV3-1/TRBV3-2	TRBJ1-2	TRBD1	TGTGCCAGCAGCCCCGGGCCGGGACAGGGGACGGATGGCTACACCTTC	CASSPGPGQGTDGYTF
once	TRBV7-9	TRBJ2-5	TRBD1	TGTGCCAGCAGCTTCCCGGGACAGGGGATTGAGACCCAGTACTTC	CASSFPGQGIETQYF
.	TRBV10-3	TRBJ2-7	TRBD1	TGTGCCATCAGTGATAGAGGGGGCCCCTACGAGCAGTACTTC	CAISDRGGPYEQYF
.	TRBV7-6	TRBJ2-7	.	TGTGCCAGCAGCTTCCTAACCTACGAGCAGTACTTC	CASSFLTYEQYF
.	TRBV19	TRBJ1-5	.	TGTGCCAGTAGTATCCGCCTGGACAGCATAACGAATCAGCCCCAGCATTTT	CASSIRLDSITNQPQHF
.	TRBV4-1	TRBJ1-1	.	TGCGCCAGCAGCCAAGGTGCAGGGGTCGCTGAAGCTTTCTTT	CASSQGAGVAEAFF
.	TRBV29-1	TRBJ1-2	.	TGCAGCGTAGCATGGCAGGCGGCGGGGGGCTACACCTTC	CSVAWQAAGGYTF
.	TRBV7-3	TRBJ2-1	.	TGTGCCAGCAGTTTAACCGGGACTCGCTACAATGAGCAGTTCTTC	CASSLTGTRYNEQFF
.	TRBV25-1	TRBJ1-2	.	TGTGCCAGCAGTGGGATCCTTAACTATGGCTACACCTTC	CASSGILNYGYTF
.	TRBV7-9	TRBJ2-2	.	TGTGCCAGCAGCTTTCCGGCAGGGGATGTTACCGGGGAGCTGTTTTTT	CASSFPAGDVTGELFF
.	TRBV12-3/TRBV12-4	TRBJ2-7	TRBD1	TGTGCCAGCAGTTTTACAGGGGAGTACGAGCAGTACTTC	CASSFTGEYEQYF
.	TRBV5-6	TRBJ2-7	TRBD1	TGTGCCAGCAGCCCCGAATGGACAGGTTTTTACGAGCAGTACTTC	CASSPEWTGFYEQYF
once	TRBV29-1	TRBJ1-1	.	TGCAGCGCCGGGGGCGGGGAGACTGAAGCTTTCTTT	CSAGGGETEAFF
.	TRBV30	TRBJ1-5	TRBD1	TGTGCCTGGAATCCGGGACAGGGGCGAGTTGGGAATCAGCCCCAGCATTTT	CAWNPGQGRVGNQPQHF
.	TRBV4-2	TRBJ1-5	TRBD1	TGTGCCAGCAGCCCCTCGACAGGGGGCGAGCAGCCCCAGCATTTT	CASSPSTGGEQPQHF
.	TRBV4-1	TRBJ1-2	TRBD1	TGCGCCAGCAGGCGGATCCGGGACAGGGGGCATGGCTACACCTTC	CASRRIRDRGHGYTF
.	TRBV3-1/TRBV3-2	TRBJ1-2	.	TGTGCCAGCAGCCCCAACTCGGGGTATGGCTACACCTTC	CASSPNSGYGYTF
.	TRBV11-2	TRBJ1-6	TRBD1	TGTGCCAGCAGCCCGCGACAGGGAGGAGGCTCACCCCTCCACTTT	CASSPRQGGGSPLHF
.	TRBV11-1	TRBJ1-2	.	TGTGCCAGCAGCTTAGGGGTCTCTAACTATGGCTACACCTTC	CASSLGVSNYGYTF
.	TRBV2	TRBJ1-1	.	TGTGCCAGCAGGTCCAAGCCGGGGAACACTGAAGCTTTCTTT	CASRSKPGNTEAFF
.	TRBV6-2/TRBV6-3	TRBJ2-7	TRBD2	TGTGCCAGCAGCGTACTAGCGGGGGGTTCCTACGAGCAGTACTTC	CASSVLAGGSYEQYF
.	TRBV6-5	TRBJ1-1	TRBD1	TGTGCCAGCAGTCCGACAGGGCCCTTAGGGACTGAAGCTTTCTTT	CASSPTGPLGTEAFF
.	TRBV6-5	TRBJ1-5	TRBD1	TGTGCCAGCAGAATCACCGACAGGGGAAATCAGCCCCAGCATTTT	CASRITDRGNQPQHF
.	TRBV3-1/TRBV3-2	TRBJ1-1	.	TGTGCCAGCAGCCAAGGGGTTTTTAGTGAAGCTTTCTTT	CASSQGVFSEAFF
.	TRBV14	TRBJ1-1	.	TGTGCCAGCAGCCAGGAGAACACTGAAGCTTTCTTT	CASSQENTEAFF
once	TRBV7-8	TRBJ2-7	.	TGTGCCAGCAGCTTTGCTGGAATCTACGAGCAGTACTTC	CASSFAGIYEQYF
.	TRBV28	TRBJ1-2	.	TGTGCCAGCAGCCCGGACTCACCCGGTAAGGGCTACACCTTC	CASSPDSPGKGYTF
.	TRBV5-1	TRBJ2-3	.	TGCGCCAGCAGCTTATCTGGACAGAACACAGATACGCAGTATTTT	CASSLSGQNTDTQYF
.	TRBV29-1	TRBJ2-7	TRBD2	TGCAGCGTTGAAGGGGGGGGACCGGACCCTTACGAGCAGTACTTC	CSVEGGGPDPYEQYF
.	TRBV2	TRBJ1-5	.	TGTGCCAGCAGTGAAGACAGCGATAGCAATCAGCCCCAGCATTTT	CASSEDSDSNQPQHF
.	TRBV6-5	TRBJ2-7	.	TGTGCCAGCAAGCTAAACAGGGTGTTGACGTACGAGCAGTACTTC	CASKLNRVLTYEQYF
.	TRBV6-5	TRBJ1-4	.	TGTGCCAGCCTGGCGACTCCAACTAATGAAAAACTGTTTTTT	CASLATPTNEKLFF
.	TRBV5-6	TRBJ1-2	TRBD1	TGTGCCAGCAGCTTGCGGGGAACAGGGGGGTATAACTATGGCTACACCTTC	CASSLRGTGGYNYGYTF
.	TRBV6-5	TRBJ1-2	.	TGTGCCAGCAGCAACATTGACTATGGCTACACCTTC	CASSNIDYGYTF
.	TRBV6-4	TRBJ2-2	.	TGTGCCAGCAGTGACTCGGCAGGGGAGACCGGGGAGCTGTTTTTT	CASSDSAGETGELFF
.	TRBV6-1	TRBJ2-7	.	TGTGCCAGCAGTGAATCAGGTGCCTCAGCCTCCTACGAGCAGTACTTC	CASSESGASASYEQYF
.	TRBV6-4	TRBJ1-1	TRBD1	TGTGCCAGCAGTCGACAGGGTGGTACTGAAGCTTTCTTT	CASSRQGGTEAFF
.	TRBV7-6	TRBJ1-1	.	TGTGCCAGCAGCTTATGGGGGGCTGAAGCTTTCTTT	CASSLWGAEAFF
.	TRBV6-1	TRBJ1-4	.	TGTGCCAGCAGTGAAAACAGGGCGCGGGAAAAACTGTTTTTT	CASSENRAREKLFF
.	TRBV6-6	TRBJ1-1	.	TGTGCCAGCAGTTACACCACAGGGTTATCGACTGAAGCTTTCTTT	CASSYTTGLSTEAFF